Each of the 26 T cell receptor beta chains below was sequenced from the same sample in a study of graft-versus-host responses after intestinal transplantation. For these TCRs, the target antigens are not known. Clones were read by immunoSEQ multiplex PCR, and TCRdb kept only the in-frame ones, dropping some. The sample has approximately 90,000 clones; around 90% are singletons. Sample: unstimulated CD4+ T cells sorted from spleen or lymph node cells, taken before transplant. Every receptor here comes from a human donor who was the organ donor for an intestinal transplant.

This clone was detected a few times. The chain links TRBV29-1 to TRBJ2-7; D perhaps matches TRBD2 (6 bases). Trimming left V 7 bases short and J 3 bases short, with 10 bases between. The CDR3 contains 11 residues. Germline loops: CDR1 SQVTM, CDR2 ANQGSEA. In nucleotides, the CDR3 is TGCAGCGCGGGGGTCCGCTACGAGCAGTACTTC. It is translated as CSAGVRYEQYF.

V usage is TRBV21-1 and J usage is TRBJ2-5; the table's D call TRBD2 went unverified against the DNA. TRBV21-1 is classified as a pseudogene. The CDR3 consists of 18 residues. For the CDR3, the DNA is TGTGCCAGCAGCAAAGCGACTAGCGGAGAGGAGGGGGAAGAGACCCAGTACTTC. Its translation is CASSKATSGEEGEETQYF.

This clone was seen once. The V and J genes are TRBV9 and TRBJ1-2, with D possibly being TRBD1 (5 bases). The CDR3 covers 16 residues. V shed 4 bases and J shed 0 bases, with 16 bases lying between them. CDR1 and CDR2 from the germline V gene are SGDLS and YYNGEE. The CDR3: CASSPISTTANYGYTF. CDR3 nucleotides: TGTGCCAGCAGCCCGATTTCGACGACAGCTAACTATGGCTACACCTTC. Full variable domain (missing parts from reference TRBV9 and TRBJ1-2): DSGVTQTPKHLITATGQRVTLRCSPRSGDLSVYWYQQSLDQGLQFLIQYYNGEERAKGNILERFSAQQFPDLHSELNLSSLELGDSALYFCASSPISTTANYGYTFGSGTRLTVV.

The chain carries TRBV7-3 and TRBJ2-7; TRBD2 might be the D (6 bases). The germline gives CDR1 SGHTA, CDR2 FQGTGA. This CDR3 is built from 13 residues. V lost 5 bases and J 4 bases, leaving 12 bases between the germline ends. This chain's CDR3 is CASSARAGYEQYF. CDR3 DNA sequence: TGTGCCAGCAGCGCCCGGGCGGGGTACGAGCAGTACTTC.

The chain employs TRBV7-2 and TRBJ2-4; TRBD1 agrees at 9 bases. V lost 5 bases, J lost 8 bases, and 10 bases stayed unmatched. This CDR3 region has 15 residues. The germline V gene has CDR1 SGHTA and CDR2 FQGNSA. The CDR3 sequence: CASSPQTGGGDIQYF. The CDR3 DNA is TGTGCCAGCAGCCCCCAGACAGGGGGAGGGGACATTCAGTACTTC.

The CDR3 coding sequence is TGTGCCAGCAGTTCCCGAACAGCAGGATCAGGATCACCCCTCCACTTT. This codes for CASSSRTAGSGSPLHF. The rearrangement joins TRBV27 to TRBJ1-6; D not resolved. The length of the CDR3 is 16 residues. Germline CDR1 and CDR2: MNHEY and SMNVEV (reference sequence). The V end lost 4 bases, the J end lost 10 bases, and 20 bases lay between the germline ends.

V is TRBV29-1 and J is TRBJ1-2; the D is unclear. The CDR3 consists of 12 residues. V dropped 4 bases and J dropped 0 bases, with 6 bases sitting between them. Germline CDR1 is SQVTM and CDR2 is ANQGSEA. In nucleotides, the CDR3 is TGCAGCGTTGGGGCAGCTAACTATGGCTACACCTTC. Protein product: CSVGAANYGYTF.

This clone was counted only a few times. This sequence joins TRBV7-6 and TRBJ2-7, with D hard to call. Germline values: CDR1 SGHVS, CDR2 FNYEAQ. The germline V and J ends were trimmed by 5 bases and 3 bases, with 8 bases remaining between them. This CDR3 has 12 residues. CDR3 region: CASSDSGYEQYF. Written as DNA, the CDR3 is TGTGCCAGCAGCGACTCGGGCTACGAGCAGTACTTC.

A single count supports this clone. The genes are TRBV4-2 and TRBJ1-6; D is ambiguous. The V end lost 1 base, the J end lost 0 bases, and 10 bases lay between the germline ends. CDR3 length equals 17 residues. CDR1 and CDR2 from the germline V gene are LGHNA and YNFKEQ. The DNA of the CDR3 is TGTGCCAGCAGCCAAGCCGACGGGAGCTCCTATAATTCACCCCTCCACTTT. Translating it yields CASSQADGSSYNSPLHF.

The chain joins TRBV5-1 to TRBJ2-1; 13 bases match TRBD2. The CDR3 consists of 17 residues. The germline V gene has CDR1 SGHRS and CDR2 YFSETQ. V gave up 0 bases and J gave up 6 bases; unmatched junction bases: 6. The CDR3 region has the DNA TGCGCCAGCAGCTTGGCCCCGACTAGCGGGGGGTTCAATGAGCAGTTCTTC. Translating it yields CASSLAPTSGGFNEQFF.

The chain carries TRBV9 and TRBJ1-2; D perhaps matches TRBD1 (6 bases). The germline CDR1 and CDR2 sequences are SGDLS and YYNGEE. This CDR3 spans 15 amino acids. Trimming stripped 0 bases from V and 5 bases from J, with 14 bases between. CDR3 region: CASSVVGGAGYGYTF. CDR3 coding DNA: TGTGCCAGCAGCGTAGTAGGGGGGGCAGGATATGGCTACACCTTC.

The rearrangement uses TRBV5-1 and TRBJ2-2; the D is unclear. V lost 1 base and J 3 bases, leaving 10 bases between the germline ends. Germline V gene data show CDR1 as SGHRS and CDR2 as YFSETQ. The CDR3 totals 15 residues. CDR3 DNA sequence: TGCGCCAGCAGCTTGTCAGCGACGGACACCGGGGAGCTGTTTTTT. Protein: CASSLSATDTGELFF.

The rearrangement joins TRBV6-1 to TRBJ2-1; 10 positions match TRBD2. V shed 8 bases, J shed 4 bases, and the junction held 8 bases outside the gene matches. The CDR3 is 15 amino acids. In germline, CDR1 is MNHNS, CDR2 SASEGT. The CDR3: CASLRGAGGYNEQFF. In nucleotides, the CDR3 is TGTGCCAGCCTACGGGGAGCGGGGGGGTACAATGAGCAGTTCTTC.

The V gene is TRBV5-1, the J gene TRBJ2-5, with 8 bases aligning to TRBD2. CDR1 and CDR2 from the germline V gene are SGHRS and YFSETQ. This CDR3 is 12 amino acids long. The ends lost 4 bases at V and 5 bases at J; junction bases unmatched: 1. CDR3 nucleotide sequence: TGCGCCAGCAGCCGGGGGGGGGAGACCCAGTACTTC. Amino acid sequence: CASSRGGETQYF.

This sequence joins TRBV14 and TRBJ1-4, with a weak D call TRBD1 (5 bases). Germline-derived CDR1 and CDR2 are SGHDN and FVKESK. V shed 4 bases and J shed 2 bases, with 11 bases lying between them. This CDR3 spans 15 amino acids. The CDR3 DNA sequence: TGTGCCAGCAGCCCCAGGGCGAGCACTAATGAAAAACTGTTTTTT. Residues: CASSPRASTNEKLFF.

The chain couples TRBV5-8 to TRBJ1-5, with 8 bases that match TRBD1. The CDR3 is 13 amino acids. Losses at the gene ends were 4 bases for V and 6 bases for J; bases not matched to a gene: 3. Germline V gene data show CDR1 as SGHTS and CDR2 as YDEGEE. The CDR3 region is CASSADRVQPQHF. The DNA of the CDR3 is TGTGCCAGCAGCGCGGACAGGGTTCAGCCCCAGCATTTT. Full variable domain (missing parts from reference TRBV5-8 and TRBJ1-5): EAGVTQSPTHLIKTRGQQATLRCSPISGHTSVYWYQQALGLGLQFLLWYDEGEERNRGNFPPRFSGRQFPNYSSELNVNALELEDSALYLCASSADRVQPQHFGDGTRLSIL.

This chain connects TRBV5-1 to TRBJ1-6; 7 nucleotides align to TRBD1. The CDR3 has 14 residues. The trim removed 4 bases at V and 4 bases at J, leaving 2 bases unmatched. The germline V gene has CDR1 SGHRS and CDR2 YFSETQ. The CDR3 here is CASSQQGYNSPLHF. The DNA for the CDR3 is TGCGCCAGCAGCCAACAGGGGTATAATTCACCCCTCCACTTT.

This clone was observed a handful of times. The genes are TRBV20-1 and TRBJ2-7; D remains unclear. CDR1 and CDR2 (germline): DFQATT, SNEGSKA (reference sequence). This CDR3 has 11 residues. Trimming took 5 bases from V and 7 from J, leaving 12 bases between them. CDR3 nucleotides: TGCAGTGCTCGGGTTTCGCGGGAGCAGTACTTC. It translates to CSARVSREQYF.

V gene TRBV11-2 combines with J gene TRBJ1-5; D is perhaps TRBD1 (6 bases). CDR3 length: 13 residues. Between the trimmed V and J ends, which lost 5 bases and 2 bases, there was a span of 7 bases. CDR1 and CDR2 from the germline V gene are SGHAT and FQNNGV. Here the CDR3 DNA reads TGTGCCAGCAGCGGGGGCGGCAATCAGCCCCAGCATTTT. Amino acid sequence: CASSGGGNQPQHF.

The rearrangement joins TRBV5-1 to TRBJ1-1, with D possibly matching TRBD1 (6 bases). From germline, CDR1 is SGHRS and CDR2 YFSETQ. This CDR3 has 15 residues. Trimming removed 7 bases from V and 3 bases from J, with 19 bases in between. CDR3 sequence reads: CASGSGTISDTEAFF. Here the CDR3 DNA reads TGCGCCAGCGGGTCCGGGACAATCTCGGACACTGAAGCTTTCTTT.

This chain connects TRBV5-5 to TRBJ2-6, with TRBD2 as a possible D gene (6 bases). V was shortened by 4 bases and J by 1 base, with 12 bases between the two germline ends. The germline V gene has CDR1 SGHKS and CDR2 YYEKEE (reference sequence). This CDR3 region has 16 residues. The CDR3 DNA is TGTGCCAGCAGCCCGGGGGTTTGGTCTGGGGCCAACGTCCTGACTTTC. Translation: CASSPGVWSGANVLTF.

This chain connects TRBV28 to TRBJ2-3, with TRBD2 matching 14 bases. From germline, CDR1 is MDHEN and CDR2 SYDVKM. The CDR3 has 19 residues. Trimming took 3 bases from V and 4 from J; bases not matched to a gene: 12. CDR3 protein: CASSFSSGTSGRWADTQYF. The CDR3 nucleotides are TGTGCCAGCAGTTTTTCGTCCGGGACTAGCGGGAGATGGGCAGATACGCAGTATTTT.

The J gene is TRBJ2-1, the V gene TRBV5-1; 9 bases align to TRBD2. The ends lost 0 bases at V and 7 bases at J; junction bases unmatched: 2. CDR3 length: 14 residues. In germline, CDR1 is SGHRS, CDR2 YFSETQ. CDR3 sequence: CASSLGLAANEQFF. Here the CDR3 DNA reads TGCGCCAGCAGCTTGGGACTAGCGGCAAATGAGCAGTTCTTC.

This chain connects TRBV28 to TRBJ2-7; a possible D gene is TRBD1 (5 bases). Germline CDR1 is MDHEN and CDR2 is SYDVKM. V lost 3 bases, J lost 4 bases, and 10 bases lay in between. This CDR3 has 13 amino acids. The chain's CDR3 is CASSFGAPYEQYF. The CDR3 bases are TGTGCCAGCAGTTTTGGGGCCCCGTACGAGCAGTACTTC.

This chain joins TRBV2 and TRBJ2-6; tentative D call: TRBD1 (5 bases). The CDR3 runs 16 residues. Trimming removed 3 bases at V and 4 bases at J, with 13 bases between. CDR1 is SNHLY, CDR2 FYNNEI, per germline. CDR3 amino acids: CASSEVRGTGANVLTF. CDR3 DNA sequence: TGTGCCAGCAGTGAGGTTAGGGGAACCGGGGCCAACGTCCTGACTTTC.

The chain has TRBV6-5 and TRBJ1-2, with a possible D match to TRBD1 (6 bases). Trimming left V 11 bases short and J 2 bases short, with 15 bases between. In germline, CDR1 is MNHEY, CDR2 SVGAGI. The length of the CDR3 is 13 residues. CDR3 sequence (DNA): TGTGCCTCCAGAGGGACACCCAACTATGGCTACACCTTC. This sequence encodes CASRGTPNYGYTF.